Detailed here is one T cell receptor beta chain. Its antigen target is currently unknown. Base qualities were left out, and no much larger clone turns up one base away. These data are taken from a study of blood T cell repertoires in COVID-19 (dated by TCRdb to 2018 to 2020). With regard to the full study: Samples from collaborators originated in the United States, Italy and Spain and spanned both the acute and convalescent phases of COVID-19. The prospective study material was composed of cDNA or gDNA derived from T cells, B-cell-depleted T cells, or PBMCs. Deeply sampled blood TCRbeta repertoires from subjects exposed to, actively infected with, or recovered from COVID-19 were included in the dataset. The repertoires were released in a freely available public database meant as a resource for research on the immune response to SARS-CoV-2. Samples came from the ongoing ImmuneRACE study (first 160 participants) plus 1,254 subjects from 6 global collaborators. Sample metadata almost always included a de-identified subject ID, COVID-19 status, age in years and sex. Where HLA class I and class II types were available, the types were taken from metadata supplied by the sample provider, not from assay-based typing. What the research found in general, with its limitations: Clinical and demographic metadata were provided uncurated, with the amount varying by source and participant.

At one collaborating source in Seattle, patients were enrolled during active infection and were followed longitudinally through the course of disease. Collaborating institutions collected whole blood in K2EDTA tubes following their own protocols. For TCRbeta analysis, collaborator samples were shipped as frozen whole blood, as isolated PBMCs, or as DNA extracted from either sample type. The immunoSEQ Assay, a bias-controlled multiplex PCR, was used to amplify TCRbeta CDR3 regions from genomic DNA. On the study's bioinformatics: Within the assay, amplification of reference gene primers was used to estimate how many nucleated cells each sample contained. To quantify the absolute abundance of each unique TCRbeta CDR3 rearrangement, sequence reads were collapsed and filtered. For each sample, productive Simpson clonality was calculated as the square root of Simpson's diversity index across productive rearrangements. Imported from immuneACCESS, the table was reduced by TCRdb to in-frame sequences with V and J called. These copies leave out some clones; in studies compared against another copy, an unresolved V gene accounts for under half, and the cause of the remainder is not known. That table is the source of V, J and clone size, and D and trimming were worked out from the DNA. Here the sample has approximately 200,000 clones; over 80% occur a single time. Clones ranked in the top ten supply less than 3.5% of the sample.

V is shortened by 4 bases, J by 7 bases, and the region joining them spans 16 bases. The CDR3 starts with the cysteine, ends with the phenylalanine, and has 14 residues. The kept DNA is CDR3 alone, 42 bases in frame from the first base. CDR1 and CDR2 were assigned from the germline V gene as MDHEN and SYDVKM. Sample: peripheral blood. The V and J segments used are TRBV28 and TRBJ1-2; the D gene is perhaps TRBD1, from 6 matching bases. The sequence was collected from a man between 25 and 39 years old with COVID-19, enrolled during active disease. The CDR3 region has the sequence CASSSAGTTSGYTF. Here is the DNA: TGTGCCAGCAGTTCCGCCGGGACAACGAGTGGCTACACCTTC.